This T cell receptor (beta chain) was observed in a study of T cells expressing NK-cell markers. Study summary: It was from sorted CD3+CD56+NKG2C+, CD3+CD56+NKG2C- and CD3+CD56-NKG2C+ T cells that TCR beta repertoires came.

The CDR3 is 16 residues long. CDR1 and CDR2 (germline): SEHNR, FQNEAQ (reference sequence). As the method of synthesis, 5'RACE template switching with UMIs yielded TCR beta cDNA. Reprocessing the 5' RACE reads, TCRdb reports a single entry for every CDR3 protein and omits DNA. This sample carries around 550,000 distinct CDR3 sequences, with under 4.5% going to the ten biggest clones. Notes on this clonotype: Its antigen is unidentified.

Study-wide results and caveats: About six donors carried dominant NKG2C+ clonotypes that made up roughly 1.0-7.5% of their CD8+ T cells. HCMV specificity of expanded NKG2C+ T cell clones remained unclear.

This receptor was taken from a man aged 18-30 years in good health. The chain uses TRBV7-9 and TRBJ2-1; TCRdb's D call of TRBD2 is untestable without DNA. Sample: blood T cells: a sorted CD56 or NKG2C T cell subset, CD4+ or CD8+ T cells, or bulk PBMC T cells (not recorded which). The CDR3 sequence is CASSPTSGRAYNEQFF.